These 16 T cell receptor beta chains originate from one sample sequenced in a study of cytomegalovirus exposure and HLA in healthy donors. PCR employed 60 Vbeta and 13 Jbeta primers. The table came from immunoSEQ multiplex PCR; TCRdb's copy has only in-frame clones and leaves some out. The data show approximately 100,000 clones, roughly 79% seen once. Sequencing was done on a sample of PBMCs. Source of these receptors: a man aged 50 or older in good health and CMV-seropositive.

The rearrangement links TRBV11-2 to TRBJ2-7; D not certain. The germline V and J ends were trimmed by 1 base and 2 bases, with 12 bases remaining between them. This CDR3 has 15 amino acids. Germline V gives CDR1 SGHAT, CDR2 FQNNGV. The CDR3: CASSLGRPNTYEQYF. DNA for the CDR3: TGTGCCAGCAGCTTAGGCCGCCCGAACACCTACGAGCAGTACTTC. The full variable domain, with the rest looked up from reference TRBV11-2 and TRBJ2-7, is EAGVAQSPRYKIIEKRQSVAFWCNPISGHATLYWYQQILGQGPKLLIQFQNNGVVDDSQLPKDRFSAERLKGVDSTLKIQPAKLEDSAVYLCASSLGRPNTYEQYFGPGTRLTVT.

This clone showed up just once. This chain connects TRBV11-2 to TRBJ2-7; TRBD2 matches 11 bases. The CDR3 sequence is 14 residues long. The V and J ends lost 6 bases and 5 bases, in that order; junction bases with no gene match: 6. Germline V gives CDR1 SGHAT, CDR2 FQNNGV. This chain's CDR3 is CASSHSGRADEQYF. The CDR3 DNA is TGTGCCAGCAGTCATAGCGGGAGGGCCGACGAGCAGTACTTC.

The chain has TRBV19 and TRBJ2-7; 9 positions match TRBD2. V was pared by 3 bases and J by 3 bases, with 6 bases of the junction left unmatched. The CDR3 has 15 residues. CDR1 is LNHDA and CDR2 is SQIVND in the germline V gene (reference sequence). The CDR3 nucleotides read TGTGCCAGTAGTATCTTACTAGCGGGCCACTACGAGCAGTACTTC. Translation: CASSILLAGHYEQYF.

The chain carries TRBV5-1 and TRBJ1-6, with 9 bases fitting TRBD1. With V trimmed by 0 bases and J by 7 bases, 2 bases remained unmatched. The germline CDR1 and CDR2 sequences are SGHRS and YFSETQ. This CDR3 spans 15 amino acids. As DNA, the CDR3 is TGCGCCAGCAGCTTGGGGGGACAGGGAAATTCACCCCTCCACTTT. Protein product: CASSLGGQGNSPLHF. The full variable domain, rest sourced from reference TRBV5-1 and TRBJ1-6, is KAGVTQTPRYLIKTRGQQVTLSCSPISGHRSVSWYQQTPGQGLQFLFEYFSETQRNKGNFPGRFSGRQFSNSRSEMNVSTLELGDSALYLCASSLGGQGNSPLHFGNGTRLTVT.

Relative to its sample, this clone is medium-sized. V usage is TRBV5-1 and J usage is TRBJ1-1; D may be TRBD1 (6 bases). Germline-derived CDR1 and CDR2 are SGHRS and YFSETQ. This CDR3 spans 15 amino acids. V was pared by 3 bases and J by 1 base, with 13 bases between. The CDR3 region has the DNA TGCGCCAGCAGCTCCGCACAGGGTTCGAACACTGAAGCTTTCTTT. It is translated as CASSSAQGSNTEAFF. Full variable domain (missing parts from reference TRBV5-1 and TRBJ1-1): KAGVTQTPRYLIKTRGQQVTLSCSPISGHRSVSWYQQTPGQGLQFLFEYFSETQRNKGNFPGRFSGRQFSNSRSEMNVSTLELGDSALYLCASSSAQGSNTEAFFGQGTRLTVV.

The chain combines TRBV6-1 with TRBJ2-2, with 7 positions matching TRBD1. The CDR3 has 15 residues. Germline lookup yields CDR1 MNHNS and CDR2 SASEGT. After removal of 2 bases from V and 4 bases from J, the junction contained 4 bases not matched to a gene. This CDR3 reads CASSEWSGGTGELFF. CDR3 nucleotide sequence: TGTGCCAGCAGTGAATGGTCAGGGGGCACCGGGGAGCTGTTTTTT.

The J gene is TRBJ2-1, the V gene TRBV4-3; 7 bases are a match to TRBD2. V lost 0 bases and J lost 8; bases outside the gene matches: 4. CDR1 is LGHNA and CDR2 is YSLEER in the germline V gene. The CDR3 has 14 amino acids. The CDR3 is CASSQDRGRDEQFF. CDR3 DNA: TGCGCCAGCAGCCAAGACAGAGGGAGGGATGAGCAGTTCTTC.

A word on this clone: The same CDR3 also results from other DNA sequences found in this sample. The CDR3 spells CASSSGQGGQETQYF. CDR3 bases: TGTGCCAGCAGCTCGGGACAGGGGGGCCAAGAGACCCAGTACTTC. This rearrangement joins TRBV7-7 to TRBJ2-5, with TRBD1 identical over 11 bases. The J segment lost 1 base and the V segment lost 4 bases, leaving 2 bases of the junction unmatched. The CDR3 is 15 amino acids. The germline CDR1 and CDR2 sequences are SSHAT and FNYEAQ (reference sequence).

The chain's CDR3 is CASSPPQAGGFADTQYF. In nucleotides, the CDR3 is TGTGCCAGCTCACCACCTCAGGCAGGGGGCTTCGCAGATACGCAGTATTTT. The gene calls are TRBV18 and TRBJ2-3; 8 nucleotides agree with TRBD1. V lost 0 bases, J lost 4 bases, and 9 bases stayed unmatched. Germline CDR1 reads KGHSH; CDR2 reads LQKENI. The CDR3 is 17 residues long. Variable domain in full (rest from reference TRBV18 and TRBJ2-3): NAGVMQNPRHLVRRRGQEARLRCSPMKGHSHVYWYRQLPEEGLKFMVYLQKENIIDESGMPKERFSAEFPKEGPSILRIQQVVRGDSAAYFCASSPPQAGGFADTQYFGPGTRLTVL.

The chain recombines TRBV5-1 with TRBJ2-3, with D possibly TRBD2 on 5 matching bases. Between the trimmed V and J ends, which lost 3 bases and 0 bases, there was a span of 14 bases. CDR3 length: 16 amino acids. The germline gives CDR1 SGHRS, CDR2 YFSETQ. The CDR3 sequence is CASSSRSSGSTDTQYF. CDR3 DNA sequence: TGCGCCAGCAGCTCCCGGTCGAGCGGAAGCACAGATACGCAGTATTTT. Full variable domain (missing parts from reference TRBV5-1 and TRBJ2-3): KAGVTQTPRYLIKTRGQQVTLSCSPISGHRSVSWYQQTPGQGLQFLFEYFSETQRNKGNFPGRFSGRQFSNSRSEMNVSTLELGDSALYLCASSSRSSGSTDTQYFGPGTRLTVL.

This chain links TRBV5-1 with TRBJ2-1, with TRBD1 matching 7 bases. V trimming: 3 bases; J trimming: 5 bases; junction bases outside the gene matches: 2. The germline CDR1 and CDR2 sequences are SGHRS and YFSETQ. The CDR3 has 13 amino acids. This CDR3 is CASSWDRNNEQFF. CDR3 bases: TGCGCCAGCAGCTGGGACAGAAACAATGAGCAGTTCTTC.

Of note for this clone: The junction departs from germline at one end; a sequencing error may be responsible. The rearrangement joins TRBV7-9 to TRBJ2-7; 7 positions agree with TRBD1. This CDR3 contains 14 residues. Germline loops: CDR1 SEHNR, CDR2 FQNEAQ (reference sequence). The CDR3 reads CSSSSGDSLYEQYF. In nucleotides, the CDR3 is TGTTCCAGCAGCTCTGGGGACAGCCTATACGAGCAGTACTTC. Filled out from reference TRBV7-9 and TRBJ2-7, the complete variable domain reads DTGVSQNPRHKITKRGQNVTFRCDPISEHNRLYWYRQTLGQGPEFLTYFQNEAQLEKSRLLSDRFSAERPKGSFSTLEIQRTEQGDSAMYLCSSSSGDSLYEQYFGPGTRLTVT.

This clone was seen just once. The chain links TRBV15 to TRBJ2-7, with 7 bases matching TRBD1. Per germline, CDR1 LNHNV and CDR2 YYDKDF (reference sequence). V lost 7 bases and J lost 6; bases outside the gene matches: 9. This CDR3 is 13 amino acids long. CDR3 nucleotide sequence: TGTGCCACCAACGCCCGCCGGGACAGCGAGCAGTACTTC. Protein sequence: CATNARRDSEQYF.

The V gene is TRBV5-5, the J gene TRBJ2-1, with D perhaps matching TRBD2 (5 bases). The CDR3 has 18 amino acids. Per the germline V gene, CDR1 is SGHKS and CDR2 is YYEKEE (reference sequence). The V and J ends lost 0 bases and 7 bases respectively, with 23 bases between them. This chain's CDR3 is CASSLDAQVASLANEQFF. The CDR3 nucleotides are TGTGCCAGCAGCTTGGATGCTCAGGTGGCTTCCTTAGCGAATGAGCAGTTCTTC. The entire variable domain, with the rest obtained from reference TRBV5-5 and TRBJ2-1, is as follows: DAGVTQSPTHLIKTRGQQVTLRCSPISGHKSVSWYQQVLGQGPQFIFQYYEKEERGRGNFPDRFSARQFPNYSSELNVNALLLGDSALYLCASSLDAQVASLANEQFFGPGTRLTVL.

The DNA for the CDR3 is TGTGCAAGTCGCTTAGGAGTGGAAAAACTGTTTTTT. Its translation: CASRLGVEKLFF. This chain uses TRBV12-2 with TRBJ1-4. TRBV12-2 is an annotated pseudogene. This CDR3 spans 12 amino acids.

J is TRBJ1-4 and V is TRBV9, with D perhaps matching TRBD1 (6 bases). Trimming took off 3 bases at V and 15 bases at J, with 18 bases between the two ends. Germline CDR1 reads SGDLS; CDR2 reads YYNGEE. The CDR3 has 13 residues. This CDR3 reads CASSGYPGAEVFF. The DNA of the CDR3 is TGTGCCAGCAGCGGATACCCAGGGGCGGAGGTGTTTTTT.